Included here is one TCR beta chain sequence, with context. Its antigen is undetermined. The sample comes from a study of pediatric ulcerative colitis. Whole-study findings and limits: All ulcerative colitis patients, but no controls, carried a couple of rectal clonotypes. Rectal repertoires separated controls, mild-moderate and acute severe colitis. Compared with controls, ulcerative colitis showed greater blood-rectum clone sharing.

The assay was run at survey level. The assay was immunoSEQ multiplex PCR, and TCRdb's table has in-frame clones only and misses some. This sample carries 55,000 to 80,000 clones, around 80% of them seen once, and the ten largest clones take around 4.9%. Trimming shortened V by 9 bases and J by 6 bases, and 12 bases separated the two germline ends. The CDR3 is 11 residues long. Germline V gives CDR1 LNHDA, CDR2 SQIVND (reference sequence). The chain couples TRBV19 to TRBJ2-7; perhaps D is TRBD1 or TRBD2 (5 bases each). The source of this sequence is a boy younger than 18 with moderate ulcerative colitis. Sequenced sample: blood. The CDR3 DNA reads TGTGCCAGCCGCGAGGGGAGCGAGCAGTACTTC. Its translation: CASREGSEQYF. The whole variable domain, filled in from reference TRBV19 and TRBJ2-7, reads DGGITQSPKYLFRKEGQNVTLSCEQNLNHDAMYWYRQDPGQGLRLIYYSQIVNDFQKGDIAEGYSVSREKKESFPLTVTSAQKNPTAFYLCASREGSEQYFGPGTRLTVT.